This T cell receptor beta chain stems from a study of somatic mutations in T cells in chronic GVHD (dated by TCRdb to about 2020). CDR1 GTSNPN and CDR2 SVGIG are derived from the germline V gene (reference sequence). From the cysteine up to the phenylalanine, the CDR3 has a length of 14 residues. Only the CDR3 part of the read is kept: 42 bases, read in frame from the first base. V was cut back by 5 bases and J by 0 bases, leaving a gap of 11 bases between them. For sorting, staining was done with anti-CD3, anti-CD4, anti-CD8 and a Vbeta20 antibody from the IOTest Beta Mark kit on a FACSAria III, reaching purity above 99%. Peripheral blood was drawn into sodium heparin tubes, and mononuclear cells were separated by Ficoll-Paque PLUS density gradient centrifugation. Before TCRbeta deep sequencing, the CD4+ Vbeta20+, CD4+ Vbeta20-, and CD8+ T cell fractions were FACS-sorted. Genomic DNA was isolated and then used for TCRbeta deep sequencing. TCRbeta CDR3 sequencing and initial data processing were performed with the immunoSEQ assay as a commercial service. From the authors' description of their analysis: IMGT was used to annotate V, D, J genes, while reads were demultiplexed, adapter and primer sequences were stripped out, and similar clones were merged through frequency-ratio clustering. In its TCRdb copy, this immuneACCESS table keeps in-frame sequences only and misses some clones. Where compared with another copy, unresolved V genes explain less than half of these, and the others have no known cause. V and J calls and clone size follow that table, whereas D and trimming were derived from the DNA. Within this sample are some 840 clones, with 82% of them counted one time only. The top ten clones comprise roughly three quarters of the sample.

On this clone itself: Its specific antigen is unknown. No much larger clone is present one base from it, and per-base qualities are unavailable.

The TCR comes from a male patient aged 50 to 59 with chronic graft-versus-host disease. After a transplant, the graft donor may have provided part of the T cells. This sequence uses TRBV30 and TRBJ2-1, with TRBD2 tentatively as D gene (5 bases match). Sample: Vbeta20-positive CD4+ T cells from blood. The cell subset or site label, as the study defines it: CD4+ T cells sorted for TCR Vbeta20 (TRBV30-01) positivity by flow cytometry. The bases are TGTGCCTGGGAAGCGGAAAGCTCCTACAATGAGCAGTTCTTC. This encodes CAWEAESSYNEQFF.